Reported below is one TCR beta chain. V shed 4 bases, J shed 1 base, and the junction held 7 bases outside the gene matches. The CDR3 has 16 amino acids. Some clones are missing from TCRdb's copy, which holds only in-frame ones; the method was immunoSEQ multiplex PCR. In the table there are about 160,000 clones, roughly 82% of which are singletons. This sample stems from a study of blood T cell repertoires in COVID-19. Study context: There were acute and convalescent COVID-19 samples, and they came from the United States, Italy and Spain.

Followed longitudinally, the Seattle patients had been enrolled during active infection. This receptor was obtained from a woman in her 40s with COVID-19, enrolled during active disease. Sequencing was performed on peripheral blood. The chain is built from TRBV5-3 and TRBJ1-5; TRBD1 matches at 8 bases. Being an ORF, TRBV5-3 has a function that is uncertain. In nucleotides, the CDR3 is TGTGCCAGAAGCCCGGACAGGGCAGAAAGCAATCAGCCCCAGCATTTT. It codes for CARSPDRAESNQPQHF.